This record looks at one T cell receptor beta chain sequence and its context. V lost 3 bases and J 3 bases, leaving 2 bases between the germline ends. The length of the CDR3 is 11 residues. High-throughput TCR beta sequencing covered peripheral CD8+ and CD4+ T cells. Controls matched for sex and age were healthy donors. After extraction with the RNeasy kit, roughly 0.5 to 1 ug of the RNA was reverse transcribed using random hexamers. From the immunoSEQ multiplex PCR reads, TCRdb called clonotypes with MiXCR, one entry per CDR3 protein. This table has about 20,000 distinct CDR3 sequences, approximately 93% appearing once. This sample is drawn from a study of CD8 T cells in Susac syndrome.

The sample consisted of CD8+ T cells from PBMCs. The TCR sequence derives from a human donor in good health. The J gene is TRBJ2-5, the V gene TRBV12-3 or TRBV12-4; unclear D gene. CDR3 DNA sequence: TGTGCCAGCAGTTTTGAAGAGACCCAGTACTTC. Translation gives CASSFEETQYF.